The 30 T cell receptor beta chains given below trace back to one sample, sequenced in a study of cytomegalovirus exposure and HLA in healthy donors. Researchers ran the PCR with 60 Vbeta and 13 Jbeta primers. The assay was immunoSEQ multiplex PCR, and TCRdb's table has in-frame clones only and misses some. This sample yields about 150,000 clones, of which 75% to 90% are seen a single time; 1.2% belongs to the top ten. Sequencing was performed on PBMCs. These receptors came from a boy aged 2 to 10 in good health and CMV-seronegative.

The chain has TRBV5-1 and TRBJ2-3; TRBD1 matches at 11 bases. The germline V gene has CDR1 SGHRS and CDR2 YFSETQ. This CDR3 is built from 15 residues. V lost 4 bases to trimming and J lost 5 bases; unmatched junction nucleotides: 6. In DNA, the CDR3 is TGCGCCAGCAGCGTCCCGGGACAGGGGGTAGATACGCAGTATTTT. Protein product: CASSVPGQGVDTQYF.

J is TRBJ2-7 and V is TRBV11-2; 14 nucleotides line up with TRBD2. CDR3 size: 19 residues. V shed 4 bases and J 3 bases; nucleotides not matched to a gene: 14. Germline loops: CDR1 SGHAT, CDR2 FQNNGV. The CDR3 region has the DNA TGTGCCAGCAGCTCCCTGGTCCCGACTAGCGGGAGGGCCGGCTACGAGCAGTACTTC. Protein: CASSSLVPTSGRAGYEQYF.

The chain's CDR3 is CASSQKGLYEQFF. CDR3 nucleotide sequence: TGTGCCAGCAGTCAAAAGGGACTATATGAGCAGTTCTTC. The rearrangement joins TRBV6-5 to TRBJ2-1; 7 bases line up with TRBD2. This CDR3 region has 13 residues. Germline V gene lookup returns CDR1 MNHEY and CDR2 SVGAGI. V shed 5 bases, J shed 8 bases, and the junction held 6 bases outside the gene matches.

The chain recombines TRBV7-2 with TRBJ2-7; 11 bases line up with TRBD2. The CDR3 runs 16 residues. V was pared by 4 bases and J by 0 bases, with 5 bases of the junction left unmatched. CDR1 and CDR2 from the germline V gene are SGHTA and FQGNSA. This chain's CDR3 is CASSSVGLAGSYEQYF. In nucleotides, the CDR3 is TGTGCCAGCAGCTCGGTAGGACTAGCGGGCTCCTACGAGCAGTACTTC.

The CDR3 nucleotides read TGTGCCAGCAGTTTATTACAGGCCACTGAAGCTTTCTTT. Its protein is CASSLLQATEAFF. This rearrangement joins TRBV27 to TRBJ1-1; maybe TRBD1 (5 bases). Trimming cost V 1 base and J 4 bases, with 7 bases left between them. Germline lookup yields CDR1 MNHEY and CDR2 SMNVEV (reference sequence). The CDR3 is 13 amino acids.

The chain links TRBV11-2 to TRBJ2-2, with D tentatively TRBD1 (6 bases). The CDR3 has 15 amino acids. Germline-derived CDR1 and CDR2 are SGHAT and FQNNGV. V lost 6 bases and J lost 7, with 18 bases in between. CDR3 nucleotides: TGTGCCAGCAGTATCACAGGGCGGTGGGACGGGGAGCTGTTTTTT. As protein: CASSITGRWDGELFF. The complete variable domain, with remaining parts taken from reference TRBV11-2 and TRBJ2-2, reads EAGVAQSPRYKIIEKRQSVAFWCNPISGHATLYWYQQILGQGPKLLIQFQNNGVVDDSQLPKDRFSAERLKGVDSTLKIQPAKLEDSAVYLCASSITGRWDGELFFGEGSRLTVL.

V is TRBV1 and J is TRBJ2-7; the table's D call of TRBD1 was not tested on the DNA. TRBV1 is an annotated pseudogene. The CDR3 loop spans 16 amino acids. Here the CDR3 DNA reads TGCACCAGCACACCGCGTCCGGGACAGGGGATTTACGAGCAGTACTTC. Encoded protein: CTSTPRPGQGIYEQYF.

The J gene is TRBJ2-3, the V gene TRBV10-3; a possible D gene is TRBD1 (5 bases). This CDR3 comprises 12 residues. CDR1 and CDR2 from the germline V gene are ENHRY and SYGVKD. Trimming removed 4 bases from V and 3 bases from J, with 5 bases in between. The CDR3, as DNA: TGTGCCATCAGTGCAGGGACAGATACGCAGTATTTT. Residues: CAISAGTDTQYF.

This chain uses TRBV7-9 with TRBJ2-1; 7 nucleotides agree with TRBD2. J lost 7 bases, V lost 5 bases, and 5 bases had no gene match. There are 13 residues in the CDR3. The germline CDR1 and CDR2 sequences are SEHNR and FQNEAQ (reference sequence). The CDR3 loop is CASSGRGRNEQFF. CDR3 in DNA: TGTGCCAGCAGCGGGAGGGGTAGGAATGAGCAGTTCTTC. Full variable domain (outside the CDR3, taken from reference TRBV7-9 and TRBJ2-1): DTGVSQNPRHKITKRGQNVTFRCDPISEHNRLYWYRQTLGQGPEFLTYFQNEAQLEKSRLLSDRFSAERPKGSFSTLEIQRTEQGDSAMYLCASSGRGRNEQFFGPGTRLTVL.

This chain's CDR3 is CASSEGQGALNTEAFF. The CDR3 DNA reads TGTGCCAGCAGTGAAGGACAGGGGGCCCTTAACACTGAAGCTTTCTTT. V and J are TRBV6-1 and TRBJ1-1, with 10 bases that match TRBD1. The CDR3 consists of 16 residues. Germline trimming cut 1 base from V and 2 bases from J; bases unmatched to any gene: 4. Germline CDR1 is MNHNS and CDR2 is SASEGT.

The chain couples TRBV6-5 to TRBJ2-3; D is uncertain. The CDR3 runs to 14 residues. V dropped 2 bases and J dropped 0 bases, with 6 bases sitting between them. Germline CDR1 is MNHEY and CDR2 is SVGAGI. CDR3 residues: CASSYGQSTDTQYF. CDR3 in DNA: TGTGCCAGCAGTTACGGCCAGAGCACAGATACGCAGTATTTT.

The V call is TRBV21-1, the J call TRBJ2-3; TRBD1 is the table's D call, not checked against the DNA. TRBV21-1 is a documented pseudogene. The CDR3 is 18 amino acids. The CDR3 bases are TGTGCCAGCAGCAGGGGCCTTAAGACAGGGAACCTCACAGATACGCAGTATTTT. It is translated as CASSRGLKTGNLTDTQYF.

The chain has TRBV10-3 and TRBJ2-7; 14 bases map to TRBD2. The CDR3 spans 16 residues. Losses at the gene ends were 0 bases for V and 4 bases for J; bases not matched to a gene: 2. CDR1 and CDR2 (germline): ENHRY, SYGVKD. CDR3 bases: TGTGCCATCAGTGAGTCCGGGACTAGCGGGAGTTACGAGCAGTACTTC. Translated, it gives CAISESGTSGSYEQYF.

This rearrangement joins TRBV5-1 to TRBJ1-4; 7 bases are shared with TRBD1. This CDR3 has 14 residues. V was clipped by 5 bases and J by 3 bases; unmatched bases: 4. Germline loops: CDR1 SGHRS, CDR2 YFSETQ. The chain's CDR3 is CASRAGTANEKLFF. CDR3 coding DNA: TGCGCCAGCAGGGCCGGGACAGCTAATGAAAAACTGTTTTTT.

The chain employs TRBV6-5 and TRBJ1-2, with D tentatively TRBD1 (5 bases). Germline CDR1 reads MNHEY; CDR2 reads SVGAGI. Trimming cost V 2 bases and J 8 bases, with 12 bases left between them. The CDR3 runs to 13 residues. CDR3: CASSYRQGQGYTF. CDR3 coding DNA: TGTGCCAGCAGTTACCGGCAGGGCCAAGGCTACACCTTC.

The chain carries TRBV30 and TRBJ1-4; TRBD1 matches 7 bases. This CDR3 is 12 amino acids long. Germline CDR1 and CDR2: GTSNPN and SVGIG (reference sequence). Written as DNA, the CDR3 is TGTGCATGGGACAGAGATCATGAAAAACTGTTTTTT. Amino acids: CAWDRDHEKLFF.

This clone appeared once. J is TRBJ2-7 and V is TRBV5-6; a possible D gene is TRBD1 (5 bases). Trimming pared 1 base from V and 2 bases from J, leaving 16 bases between. The CDR3 covers 16 residues. From germline, CDR1 is SGHDT and CDR2 YYEEEE. The DNA of the CDR3 is TGTGCCAGCAGCTTGTATAACAGGCGAAAAGCCTACGAGCAGTACTTC. Amino acid sequence: CASSLYNRRKAYEQYF.

J is TRBJ1-1 and V is TRBV7-9; 8 bases are shared with TRBD1. The ends lost 6 bases at V and 10 bases at J; junction bases unmatched: 7. CDR1 is SEHNR, CDR2 FQNEAQ, per germline (reference sequence). This CDR3 is built from 12 residues. CDR3 sequence reads: CASRQGGEGAFF. For the CDR3, the DNA is TGTGCCAGCAGACAGGGGGGGGAAGGAGCTTTCTTT.

The chain carries TRBV19 and TRBJ1-6; possibly TRBD1 for D (5 bases). V dropped 2 bases and J dropped 7 bases, with 9 bases sitting between them. Germline V gene lookup returns CDR1 LNHDA and CDR2 SQIVND (reference sequence). This CDR3 region has 14 residues. The CDR3 region has the DNA TGTGCCAGTAGTATAACGACAGAAAATTCACCCCTCCACTTT. It encodes CASSITTENSPLHF.

The genes are TRBV11-2 and TRBJ2-5; D gene uncertain. The CDR3 runs 14 residues. Germline V CDR1 and CDR2: SGHAT, FQNNGV. With 0 bases removed from V and 8 bases from J, the gap between germline ends came to 13 bases. Here the CDR3 DNA reads TGTGCCAGCAGCTTAGATGCGGCACTTGGAACCCAGTACTTC. The encoded protein is CASSLDAALGTQYF.

The chain joins TRBV2 to TRBJ2-3, with 7 bases lining up with TRBD1. The CDR3 covers 13 residues. Per the germline V gene, CDR1 is SNHLY and CDR2 is FYNNEI. The trim removed 7 bases at V and 3 bases at J, leaving 4 bases unmatched. Here the CDR3 DNA reads TGTGCCAGCAACAGACAGGGTACAGATACGCAGTATTTT. Translating it yields CASNRQGTDTQYF. Complete variable domain (other parts from reference TRBV2 and TRBJ2-3): EPEVTQTPSHQVTQMGQEVILRCVPISNHLYFYWYRQILGQKVEFLVSFYNNEISEKSEIFDDQFSVERPDGSNFTLKIRSTKLEDSAMYFCASNRQGTDTQYFGPGTRLTVL.

The gene calls are TRBV28 and TRBJ1-2; D perhaps matches TRBD1 (6 bases). Germline CDR1 and CDR2: MDHEN and SYDVKM. CDR3 length: 15 residues. The V end lost 3 bases, the J end lost 4 bases, and 15 bases lay between the germline ends. CDR3 DNA sequence: TGTGCCAGCAGTTTTGGACAGCTAACGTTCTATGGCTACACCTTC. This gives the protein CASSFGQLTFYGYTF.

About this clone itself: This specimen includes other DNA sequences encoding the same CDR3. J is TRBJ2-1 and V is TRBV30, with unresolved D. This CDR3 comprises 13 residues. The V gene's germline CDR1 is GTSNPN and CDR2 SVGIG (reference sequence). V lost 2 bases and J 1 base, leaving 6 bases between the germline ends. CDR3 bases: TGTGCCTGGAGTCGCAGTTCCTACAATGAGCAGTTCTTC. Amino acid sequence: CAWSRSSYNEQFF.

The chain recombines TRBV9 with TRBJ2-2; D is unclear. Deletions cut 1 base from V and 6 bases from J, with 4 bases between. The CDR3 spans 12 residues. The germline CDR1 and CDR2 sequences are SGDLS and YYNGEE. The CDR3 nucleotides are TGTGCCAGCAGCGTACCCGCCGGGGAGCTGTTTTTT. Encoded protein: CASSVPAGELFF.

CDR3 coding DNA: TGTGCCAGCAGCTTAACGGGACACCAAAACACTGAAGCTTTCTTT. Residues: CASSLTGHQNTEAFF. The rearrangement links TRBV7-9 to TRBJ1-1; perhaps TRBD1 as D (6 bases). The length of the CDR3 is 15 residues. Germline values: CDR1 SEHNR, CDR2 FQNEAQ (reference sequence). The V gene lost 2 bases and the J gene lost 2 bases, with 12 bases spanning the gap.

The gene calls are TRBV27 and TRBJ2-7, with D possibly TRBD1 on 6 matching bases. The germline gives CDR1 MNHEY, CDR2 SMNVEV (reference sequence). V was cut by 2 bases and J by 8 bases, with 10 bases left in between. CDR3 length: 12 residues. CDR3 in DNA: TGTGCCAGCAGTTTAGCCGGACAGCAGCAGTACTTC. This gives the protein CASSLAGQQQYF.

V is TRBV5-1 and J is TRBJ1-1, with 7 bases identical to TRBD1. Germline CDR1 and CDR2: SGHRS and YFSETQ. CDR3 size: 15 residues. With V trimmed by 5 bases and J by 4 bases, 11 bases remained unmatched. The chain's CDR3 is CASSQQRQGSTEAFF. CDR3 in DNA: TGCGCCAGCAGTCAGCAGCGACAGGGATCCACTGAAGCTTTCTTT.

The rearrangement joins TRBV29-1 to TRBJ2-3; 9 nucleotides match TRBD2. CDR3 length: 16 amino acids. CDR1 is SQVTM and CDR2 is ANQGSEA in the germline V gene. The V segment lost 0 bases and the J segment 2 bases; nucleotides outside the gene matches: 6. The CDR3 reads CSVEDPSGRTTDTQYF. DNA for the CDR3: TGCAGCGTTGAAGATCCAAGCGGGAGGACCACAGATACGCAGTATTTT.

The CDR3 bases are TGCAGCGTCGACAGGGCAGGGTATGGCTACACCTTC. This translates into CSVDRAGYGYTF. V usage is TRBV29-1 and J usage is TRBJ1-2, with TRBD1 matching over 7 bases. The CDR3 loop spans 12 amino acids. The J segment lost 5 bases and the V segment lost 6 bases, leaving 6 bases of the junction unmatched. Per the germline V gene, CDR1 is SQVTM and CDR2 is ANQGSEA.

This chain connects TRBV10-3 to TRBJ2-7; 8 bases match TRBD1. Germline V gives CDR1 ENHRY, CDR2 SYGVKD. The junction had 10 bases not matched to a gene; V was cut back by 0 bases and J by 6 bases. This CDR3 has 16 amino acids. The CDR3 DNA is TGTGCCATCAGTGAGTCGGCTCCCGGACAGGGTGCCGAGCAGTACTTC. It encodes CAISESAPGQGAEQYF.